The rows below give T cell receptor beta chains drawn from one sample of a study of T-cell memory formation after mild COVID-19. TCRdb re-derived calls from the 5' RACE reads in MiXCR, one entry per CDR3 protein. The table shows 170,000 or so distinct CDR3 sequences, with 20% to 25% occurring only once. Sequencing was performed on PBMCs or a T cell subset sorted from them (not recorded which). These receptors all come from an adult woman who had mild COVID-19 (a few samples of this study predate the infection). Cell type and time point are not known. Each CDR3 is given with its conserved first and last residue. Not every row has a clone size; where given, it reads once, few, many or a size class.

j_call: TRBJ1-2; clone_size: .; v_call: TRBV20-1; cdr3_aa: CSARVDTVVYTF
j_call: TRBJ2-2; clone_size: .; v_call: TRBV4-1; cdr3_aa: CASSHPGTGSTGELFF
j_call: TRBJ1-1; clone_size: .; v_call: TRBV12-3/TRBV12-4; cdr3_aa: CASSPLTGVDTEAFF
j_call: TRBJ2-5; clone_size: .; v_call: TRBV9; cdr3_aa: CASSGSGVSETQYF
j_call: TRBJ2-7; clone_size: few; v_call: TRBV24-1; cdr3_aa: CATSDISGGTYEQYF
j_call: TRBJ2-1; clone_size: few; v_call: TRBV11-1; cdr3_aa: CASSLEGLGLSNEQFF
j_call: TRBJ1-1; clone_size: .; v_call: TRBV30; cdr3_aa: CAWSPSPGTEAFF
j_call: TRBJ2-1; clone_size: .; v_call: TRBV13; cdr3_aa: CATLTSRVHNEQFF
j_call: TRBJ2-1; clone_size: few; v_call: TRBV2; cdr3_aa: CASRGKGVAGVNEQFF
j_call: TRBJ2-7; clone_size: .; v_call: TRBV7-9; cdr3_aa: CASSDPGQGSEQYF
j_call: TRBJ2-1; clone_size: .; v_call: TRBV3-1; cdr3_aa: CASSHWGSSGINEQFF
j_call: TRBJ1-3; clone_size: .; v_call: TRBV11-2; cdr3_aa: CASSLDRFAWGTHTGAGNTIYF
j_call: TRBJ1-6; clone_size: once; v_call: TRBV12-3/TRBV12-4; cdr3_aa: CASSLGYSTLHF
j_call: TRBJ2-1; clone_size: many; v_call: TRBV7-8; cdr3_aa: CASFAAGGPLWDEQFF
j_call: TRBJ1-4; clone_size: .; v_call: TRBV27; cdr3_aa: CASSFLGGINEKLFF
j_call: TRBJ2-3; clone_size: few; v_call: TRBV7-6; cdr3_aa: CASSPLAGSTDTQYF
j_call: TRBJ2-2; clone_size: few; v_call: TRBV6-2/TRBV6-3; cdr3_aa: CASSYSHTGTKNTGELFF
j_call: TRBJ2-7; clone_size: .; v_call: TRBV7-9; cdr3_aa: CASSSGSYRDEQYF
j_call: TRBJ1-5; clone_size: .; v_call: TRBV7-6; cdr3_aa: CASSSGGSTGVYSNQPQHF
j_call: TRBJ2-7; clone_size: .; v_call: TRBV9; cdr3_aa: CASSVFSGPKNEQYF
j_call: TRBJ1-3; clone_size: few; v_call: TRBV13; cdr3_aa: CASSLWDSDYSGNTIYF
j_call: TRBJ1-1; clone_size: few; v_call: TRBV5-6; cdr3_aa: CASSYTGLTEAFF
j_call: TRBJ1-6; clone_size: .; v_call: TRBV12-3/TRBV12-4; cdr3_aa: CASSPDRDSPLHF
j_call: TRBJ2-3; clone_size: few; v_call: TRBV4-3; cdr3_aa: CASSQDSLDTQYF
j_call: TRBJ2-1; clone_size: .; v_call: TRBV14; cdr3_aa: CASSQYRVHEQFF
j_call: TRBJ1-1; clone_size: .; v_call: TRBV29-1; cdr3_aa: CSVEGEGETEAFF
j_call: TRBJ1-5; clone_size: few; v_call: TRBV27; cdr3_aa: CASSFAGDQPQHF
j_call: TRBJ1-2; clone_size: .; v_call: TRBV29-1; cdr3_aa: CSVRTGLNYGYTF